This section outlines one T cell receptor (beta chain) sequence together with its context. Trimming removed 5 bases at V and 1 base at J, with 8 bases between. The germline V gene encodes CDR1 SGHTA and CDR2 FQGNSA. There are 13 residues in the CDR3. Both 60 Vbeta primers and 13 Jbeta primers went into the PCR. Profiling relied on immunoSEQ multiplex PCR, and the TCRdb table lists in-frame clones only, not all of them. The table lists approximately 170,000 clones, roughly 80% of them singletons, with just over 4.5% in the top ten. This entry belongs to a study of cytomegalovirus exposure and HLA in healthy donors.

Input material: PBMCs. This TCR was recovered from a woman aged 45-65 years in good health and CMV-seropositive. The chain employs TRBV7-2 and TRBJ1-2; D uncertain. The CDR3 sequence is CASSTSHNYGYTF. The CDR3 nucleotides read TGTGCCAGCAGCACATCCCATAACTATGGCTACACCTTC.